Below, 31 T cell receptor beta chains from the same sample are listed, as sequenced in a study of spatial heterogeneity in lung cancer. TCRdb ran MiXCR on the 5' RACE reads and lists one entry per CDR3 protein. This sample has fewer than 3,000 distinct CDR3 sequences, with 7.9% found just once. Regarding time point: sample taken at primary tumor resection. Sequencing was performed on normal lung tissue next to the tumor, taken at surgery. These receptors were obtained from a male donor with early-stage non-small cell lung cancer.

The CDR3: CASSSTNRQVGETQYF. CDR3 in DNA: TGTGCCAGCAGCTCGACTAACCGACAGGTCGGAGAGACCCAGTACTTC. This rearrangement joins TRBV7-2 to TRBJ2-5, with TRBD1 as a possible D gene (6 bases). Germline V lookup: CDR1 SGHTA, CDR2 FQGNSA. V lost 4 bases to trimming and J lost 4 bases, with 19 bases between them. The CDR3 extends over 16 amino acids.

There are many counts of this clonotype. J is TRBJ1-6 and V is TRBV5-1, with a possible D match to TRBD1 (6 bases). The CDR3 consists of 13 residues. V gave up 2 bases and J gave up 10 bases, with 10 bases separating them. Germline V CDR1 and CDR2: SGHRS, YFSETQ. The CDR3 loop reads CASSLNRDSPLHF. The CDR3 DNA follows: TGCGCCAGCAGCTTAAACAGGGACTCACCCCTCCACTTT.

In this sample, this clonotype turned up many times. V gene TRBV11-3 combines with J gene TRBJ2-3; the D gene is possibly TRBD1 (6 bases). Germline V gene data show CDR1 as SGHNT and CDR2 as YENEEA. This CDR3 has 14 amino acids. The germline V and J ends were trimmed by 3 bases and 3 bases, with 10 bases remaining between them. The CDR3 region has the DNA TGTGCCAGCAGCTTCGAGGGGGTAACAGATACGCAGTATTTT. Translated, it gives CASSFEGVTDTQYF.

This clonotype occurred many times. V and J are TRBV7-9 and TRBJ2-7; 8 bases map to TRBD2. The J segment lost 5 bases and the V segment lost 8 bases, leaving 8 bases of the junction unmatched. The CDR3 loop spans 13 amino acids. Germline assignment: CDR1 SEHNR and CDR2 FQNEAQ (reference sequence). The CDR3 region has the DNA TGTGCCAGCGGAGTCTCGGGGGGGGACGAGCAGTACTTC. It encodes CASGVSGGDEQYF.

This clonotype has a single count. V gene TRBV4-1 combines with J gene TRBJ1-1; unclear D gene. The CDR3 loop spans 13 amino acids. Germline V lookup: CDR1 MGHRA, CDR2 YSYEKL. Trimming pared 2 bases from V and 5 bases from J, leaving 9 bases between. The CDR3 spells CASSQRVETEAFF. In DNA form, the CDR3 reads TGCGCCAGCAGCCAAAGAGTGGAGACTGAAGCTTTCTTT.

By share, this clonotype counts as medium-sized. This chain connects TRBV7-8 to TRBJ1-2; 9 bases map to TRBD1. Trimming took 5 bases from V and 5 from J; bases not matched to a gene: 12. The length of the CDR3 is 16 residues. The V gene's germline CDR1 is SGHVS and CDR2 FQNEAQ. CDR3 sequence: CASSRFSPGQGYGYTF. The CDR3 DNA is TGTGCCAGCAGCCGCTTTTCCCCGGGACAGGGATATGGCTACACCTTC.

This clonotype was seen many times. The chain joins TRBV18 to TRBJ1-2; no clear D. CDR3 length equals 14 residues. Germline CDR1 reads KGHSH; CDR2 reads LQKENI. V lost 3 bases to trimming and J lost 1 base, with 9 bases between them. The CDR3 sequence is CASSPRRDNYGYTF. The CDR3 region has the DNA TGTGCCAGCTCACCCCGTCGGGATAACTATGGCTACACCTTC.

Points on this clonotype: Since no conserved phenylalanine or tryptophan closes the CDR3, a read error is the likely cause. This chain uses TRBV6-2 or TRBV6-3 with TRBJ2-5, with D possibly TRBD2 on 5 matching bases. From germline, CDR1 is MNHEY and CDR2 SVGEGT. V was cut by 6 bases and J by 10 bases, with 18 bases left in between. The CDR3 loop spans 13 amino acids. CDR3 in DNA: TGTGCCAGCAGCCCTTTGGGTCGCCGGGACCAGTACGTC. Its translation: CASSPLGRRDQYV.

V and J are TRBV12-3 or TRBV12-4 and TRBJ2-2; D ambiguous. The CDR3 is 13 amino acids. Between the trimmed V and J ends, which lost 2 bases and 5 bases, there was a span of 6 bases. CDR3 amino acids: CASSLLGTGELFF. CDR3 DNA sequence: TGTGCCAGCAGTTTATTGGGTACCGGGGAGCTGTTTTTT.

There are a few counts of this clonotype. This sequence joins TRBV28 and TRBJ1-5; no clear D. Deletions cut 6 bases from V and 9 bases from J, with 18 bases between. CDR1 is MDHEN and CDR2 is SYDVKM in the germline V gene. The CDR3 length is 14 residues. Written as DNA, the CDR3 is TGTGCCAGCAGCCGGGCAGGCCGAGCTAGGCCCCAGCATTTT. Residues: CASSRAGRARPQHF.

About this clonotype itself: A much larger clonotype is one base distant, so this may be a read error. The chain is built from TRBV4-1 and TRBJ2-7; 10 bases align to TRBD1. The germline V gene has CDR1 MGHRA and CDR2 YSYEKL. This CDR3 has 15 residues. The CDR3 protein is CAGSRGQGGFHEQYF. CDR3 coding DNA: TGCGCCGGCAGCCGCGGACAGGGGGGTTTCCACGAGCAGTACTTC.

By sample share, this clonotype is medium-sized (0.01 to 0.1%). The chain joins TRBV10-3 to TRBJ1-2; D is unresolved. Looked up from germline, CDR1 is ENHRY and CDR2 is SYGVKD. The V end lost 0 bases, the J end lost 0 bases, and 5 bases lay between the germline ends. This CDR3 contains 14 residues. In DNA form, the CDR3 reads TGTGCCATCAGTGAGTCTGGCCCTAACTATGGCTACACCTTC. Its protein is CAISESGPNYGYTF.

This clonotype was counted only a few times. The V call is TRBV19, the J call TRBJ2-7; the D is unclear. V was shortened by 0 bases and J by 0 bases, with 9 bases between the two germline ends. There are 15 residues in the CDR3. CDR1 LNHDA and CDR2 SQIVND come from the germline V gene (reference sequence). The CDR3 sequence: CASSIDLVSSYEQYF. The CDR3 DNA reads TGTGCCAGTAGTATAGATCTTGTCAGCTCCTACGAGCAGTACTTC.

The chain couples TRBV20-1 to TRBJ2-7, with D maybe TRBD1 (6 bases). Germline values: CDR1 DFQATT, CDR2 SNEGSKA (reference sequence). Trimming stripped 5 bases from V and 6 bases from J, with 17 bases between. This CDR3 has 13 amino acids. CDR3 DNA: TGCAGTGCTTGGGAGACAGGCGCGTTCGAGCAGTACTTC. Its protein product is CSAWETGAFEQYF.

The rearrangement uses TRBV4-1 and TRBJ2-7, with TRBD2 matching over 8 bases. CDR3 length: 14 amino acids. Germline-derived CDR1 and CDR2 are MGHRA and YSYEKL. V lost 4 bases, J lost 0 bases, and 2 bases stayed unmatched. In nucleotides, the CDR3 is TGCGCCAGCAGCCCCGGGACTAGCTCCTACGAGCAGTACTTC. Amino acids: CASSPGTSSYEQYF.

By frequency in the sample, this clonotype is medium-sized. The chain is built from TRBV28 and TRBJ1-3; the match to TRBD1 covers 8 bases. V was clipped by 5 bases and J by 3 bases; unmatched bases: 6. This CDR3 spans 15 amino acids. CDR1 and CDR2 from the germline V gene are MDHEN and SYDVKM. This CDR3 is CASSLQGAGGNTIYF. The DNA of the CDR3 is TGTGCCAGCAGTCTTCAGGGGGCAGGTGGAAACACCATATATTTT. The full variable domain, rest sourced from reference TRBV28 and TRBJ1-3, is DVKVTQSSRYLVKRTGEKVFLECVQDMDHENMFWYRQDPGLGLRLIYFSYDVKMKEKGDIPEGYSVSREKKERFSLILESASTNQTSMYLCASSLQGAGGNTIYFGEGSWLTVV.

V usage is TRBV3-1 and J usage is TRBJ2-5; D gene uncertain. The germline gives CDR1 LGHDT, CDR2 YNNKEL (reference sequence). V gave up 4 bases and J gave up 5 bases, with 14 bases separating them. This CDR3 is 14 amino acids long. CDR3 coding DNA: TGTGCCAGCAGCCTTCATGGGTCTCCGGAGACCCAGTACTTC. This sequence encodes CASSLHGSPETQYF.

This clonotype qualifies as large. The chain recombines TRBV30 with TRBJ2-3, with D maybe TRBD1 (6 bases). CDR1 and CDR2 (germline): GTSNPN, SVGIG (reference sequence). The CDR3 is 13 residues long. Trimming stripped 5 bases from V and 6 bases from J, with 15 bases between. This chain's CDR3 is CAWDRGGRDTQYF. Here the CDR3 DNA reads TGTGCCTGGGACAGAGGGGGACGGGATACGCAGTATTTT.

The CDR3 nucleotides read TGTGCCAGCTCCTCGGGGTACCAAGAGACCCAGTACTTC. It specifies CASSSGYQETQYF. V gene TRBV18 combines with J gene TRBJ2-5, with D maybe TRBD2 (5 bases). The germline V gene encodes CDR1 KGHSH and CDR2 LQKENI. The CDR3 is 13 residues long. V lost 6 bases and J 0 bases, leaving 8 bases between the germline ends.

This clonotype is labeled as medium-sized. The rearrangement joins TRBV24-1 to TRBJ2-3, with D possibly being TRBD1 or TRBD2 (6 bases each). The CDR3 runs to 15 residues. Germline-derived CDR1 and CDR2 are KGHDR and SFDVKD. V lost 4 bases, J lost 7 bases, and 17 bases lay in between. Here the CDR3 DNA reads TGTGCCACCAGTGACACGCCCACAGGGAGGAATACGCAGTATTTT. As protein: CATSDTPTGRNTQYF.

The V gene is TRBV18, the J gene TRBJ2-1; TRBD1 might be the D (5 bases). The germline CDR1 and CDR2 sequences are KGHSH and LQKENI. V was shortened by 2 bases and J by 3 bases, with 8 bases between the two germline ends. CDR3 length: 14 amino acids. CDR3 region: CASSPRQNYNEQFF. CDR3 nucleotides: TGTGCCAGCTCACCAAGACAGAACTACAATGAGCAGTTCTTC.

Sample share makes this clonotype medium-sized. V usage is TRBV30 and J usage is TRBJ2-7; 9 bases fit TRBD1. CDR1 is GTSNPN and CDR2 is SVGIG in the germline V gene (reference sequence). The CDR3 consists of 15 residues. The V and J ends lost 1 base and 1 base, in that order; junction bases with no gene match: 5. In DNA, the CDR3 is TGTGCCTGGAGTGGGACAGGGGTCACATCCTACGAGCAGTACTTC. Translated, it gives CAWSGTGVTSYEQYF.

This clonotype is deemed medium-sized (0.01 to 0.1%). The chain uses TRBV20-1 and TRBJ2-7, with D perhaps TRBD1 (5 bases). This CDR3 contains 11 residues. Germline lookup yields CDR1 DFQATT and CDR2 SNEGSKA (reference sequence). V dropped 0 bases and J dropped 9 bases, with 9 bases sitting between them. The CDR3 spells CSAREGQGQYF. The DNA of the CDR3 is TGCAGTGCTAGAGAGGGGCAGGGGCAGTACTTC.

This clonotype was observed many times. The rearrangement uses TRBV29-1 and TRBJ1-1; possibly TRBD1 for D (5 bases). V was shortened by 4 bases and J by 4 bases, with 13 bases between the two germline ends. Germline CDR1 SQVTM, CDR2 ANQGSEA. CDR3 length: 13 amino acids. CDR3 region: CSVGQLQGTEAFF. For the CDR3, the DNA is TGCAGCGTTGGCCAACTCCAGGGCACTGAAGCTTTCTTT.

This clonotype ranks as medium-sized. The chain joins TRBV7-2 to TRBJ1-3; D gene unclear. CDR1 is SGHTA, CDR2 FQGNSA, per germline. Trimming took 6 bases from V and 1 from J, leaving 10 bases between them. This CDR3 spans 14 amino acids. CDR3 protein: CASSFDWSGNTIYF. CDR3 nucleotide sequence: TGTGCCAGCAGTTTTGACTGGTCTGGAAACACCATATATTTT.

In its sample, this clonotype is medium-sized. The genes are TRBV30 and TRBJ2-7, with 7 bases that match TRBD2. CDR3 size: 15 residues. The germline V gene encodes CDR1 GTSNPN and CDR2 SVGIG (reference sequence). Trimming took 1 base from V and 7 from J; bases not matched to a gene: 13. The CDR3 DNA reads TGTGCCTGGAGTGACCCGGGACTACTGGGGGGGGAGCAGTACTTC. It codes for CAWSDPGLLGGEQYF.

In this sample, this clonotype turned up many times. The chain's CDR3 is CASWQPYEQYF. The CDR3 DNA follows: TGTGCCAGCTGGCAGCCCTACGAGCAGTACTTC. The chain combines TRBV6-2 or TRBV6-3 with TRBJ2-7, with D unclear. This CDR3 has 11 amino acids. In germline, CDR1 is MNHEY, CDR2 SVGEGT. Trimming pared 8 bases from V and 2 bases from J, leaving 7 bases between.

This clonotype counts as medium-sized. The genes are TRBV6-2 or TRBV6-3 and TRBJ2-5, with 8 bases fitting TRBD2. V dropped 4 bases and J dropped 4; count of bases not matched to a gene: 5. CDR3 length: 14 residues. The germline CDR1 and CDR2 sequences are MNHEY and SVGEGT. DNA for the CDR3: TGTGCCAGCAGTTGGAGCGGGGGTGGAGAGACCCAGTACTTC. This sequence encodes CASSWSGGGETQYF.

CDR3 coding DNA: TGTGCCAGCAGCCCCAAAGCGGGGGGGCCTAGGACAGATACGCAGTATTTT. Its protein is CASSPKAGGPRTDTQYF. The V call is TRBV14, the J call TRBJ2-3; TRBD2 matches 10 bases. This CDR3 is built from 17 residues. Germline CDR1 SGHDN, CDR2 FVKESK. V shed 4 bases, J shed 3 bases, and the junction held 10 bases outside the gene matches.

In its sample, this clonotype was seen many times. The chain is built from TRBV27 and TRBJ2-1; a possible D gene is TRBD1 (7 bases). Germline CDR1 and CDR2: MNHEY and SMNVEV (reference sequence). The CDR3 runs to 16 residues. V lost 5 bases and J lost 7, with 21 bases in between. The CDR3 DNA reads as TGTGCCAGCAGTCTCCCCCGGAGGGACAGCTTAAATGAGCAGTTCTTC. Translation: CASSLPRRDSLNEQFF.

Ten or more counts support this clonotype. The chain recombines TRBV5-6 with TRBJ2-3, with no clear D. The CDR3 loop spans 12 amino acids. Deletions cut 1 base from V and 6 bases from J, with 6 bases between. Per the germline V gene, CDR1 is SGHDT and CDR2 is YYEEEE. The CDR3 DNA reads as TGTGCCAGCAGCTTGTATGGGGATACGCAGTATTTT. Protein sequence: CASSLYGDTQYF. Filled out from reference TRBV5-6 and TRBJ2-3, the complete variable domain reads DAGVTQSPTHLIKTRGQQVTLRCSPKSGHDTVSWYQQALGQGPQFIFQYYEEEERQRGNFPDRFSGHQFPNYSSELNVNALLLGDSALYLCASSLYGDTQYFGPGTRLTVL.